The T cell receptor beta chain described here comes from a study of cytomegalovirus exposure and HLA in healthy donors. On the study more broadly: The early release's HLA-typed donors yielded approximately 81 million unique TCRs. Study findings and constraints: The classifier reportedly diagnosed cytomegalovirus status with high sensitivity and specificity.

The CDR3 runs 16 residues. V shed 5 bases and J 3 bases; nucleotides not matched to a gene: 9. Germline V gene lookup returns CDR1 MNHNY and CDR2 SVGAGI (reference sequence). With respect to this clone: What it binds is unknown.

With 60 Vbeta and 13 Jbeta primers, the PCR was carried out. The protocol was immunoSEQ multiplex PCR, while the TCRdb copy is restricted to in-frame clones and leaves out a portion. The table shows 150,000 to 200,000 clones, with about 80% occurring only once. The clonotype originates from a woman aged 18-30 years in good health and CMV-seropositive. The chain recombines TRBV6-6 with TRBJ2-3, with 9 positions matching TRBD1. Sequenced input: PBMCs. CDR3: CASSQPGTGRTDTQYF. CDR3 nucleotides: TGTGCCAGCAGTCAGCCCGGGACAGGGAGGACAGATACGCAGTATTTT.